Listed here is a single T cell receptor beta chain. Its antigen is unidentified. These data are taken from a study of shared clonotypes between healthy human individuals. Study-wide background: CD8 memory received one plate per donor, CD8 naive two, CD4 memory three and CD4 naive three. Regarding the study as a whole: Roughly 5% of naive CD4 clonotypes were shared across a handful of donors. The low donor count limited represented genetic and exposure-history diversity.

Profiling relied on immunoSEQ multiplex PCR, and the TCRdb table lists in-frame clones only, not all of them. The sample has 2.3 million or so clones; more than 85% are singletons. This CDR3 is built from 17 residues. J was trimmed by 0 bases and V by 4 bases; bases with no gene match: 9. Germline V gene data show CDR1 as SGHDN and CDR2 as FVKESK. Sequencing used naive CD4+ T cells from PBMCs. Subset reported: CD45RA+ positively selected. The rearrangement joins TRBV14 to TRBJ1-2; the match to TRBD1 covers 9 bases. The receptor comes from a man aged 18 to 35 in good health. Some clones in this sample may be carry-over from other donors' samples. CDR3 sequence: CASSPRDRASANYGYTF. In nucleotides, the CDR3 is TGTGCCAGCAGCCCCCGGGACAGGGCCTCAGCTAACTATGGCTACACCTTC.